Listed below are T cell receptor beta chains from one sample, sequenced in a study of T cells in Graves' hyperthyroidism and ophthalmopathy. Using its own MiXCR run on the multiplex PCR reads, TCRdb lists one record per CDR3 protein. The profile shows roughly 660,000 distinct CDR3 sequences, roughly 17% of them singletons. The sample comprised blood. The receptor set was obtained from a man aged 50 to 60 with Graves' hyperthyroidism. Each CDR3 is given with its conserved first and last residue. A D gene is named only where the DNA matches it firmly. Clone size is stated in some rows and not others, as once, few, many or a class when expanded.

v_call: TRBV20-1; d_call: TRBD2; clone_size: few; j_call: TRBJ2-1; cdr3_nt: TGCAGTGCTAGTTGGGGACTAGCGGGTTATGAGCAGTTCTTC; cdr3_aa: CSASWGLAGYEQFF
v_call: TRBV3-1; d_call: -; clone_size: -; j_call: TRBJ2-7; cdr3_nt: TGTGCCAGCAGCCACGCCGCATTGACTGCCTACGAGCAGTACTTC; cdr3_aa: CASSHAALTAYEQYF
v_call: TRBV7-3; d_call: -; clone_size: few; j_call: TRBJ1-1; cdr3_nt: TGTGCCAGCAGCGCCCAAGACTCTGAAGCTTTCTTT; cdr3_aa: CASSAQDSEAFF
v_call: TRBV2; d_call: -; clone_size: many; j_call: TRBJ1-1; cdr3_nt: TGTGCCAGCAGTTTCCAGGGAAACACTGAAGCTTTCTTT; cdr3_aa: CASSFQGNTEAFF
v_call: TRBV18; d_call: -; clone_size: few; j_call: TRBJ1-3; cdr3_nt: TGTGCCAGCTCACCAGCAGAACTCTCTGGAAACACCATATATTTT; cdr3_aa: CASSPAELSGNTIYF
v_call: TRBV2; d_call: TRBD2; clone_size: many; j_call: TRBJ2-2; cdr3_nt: TGTGCCAGCAGAAAAATAGCGGGAGAAACCGGGGAGCTGTTTTTT; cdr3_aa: CASRKIAGETGELFF
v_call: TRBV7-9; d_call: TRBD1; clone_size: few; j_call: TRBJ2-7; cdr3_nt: TGTGCCAGCAGCTTAGAGGGTACAGGGGCGAAGTACGAGCAGTACTTC; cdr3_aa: CASSLEGTGAKYEQYF
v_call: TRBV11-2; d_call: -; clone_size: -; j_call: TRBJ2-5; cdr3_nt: TGTGCCAGCAGCCCCCCGGGTCCCGGCGGAGAGACCCAGTACTTC; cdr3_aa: CASSPPGPGGETQYF
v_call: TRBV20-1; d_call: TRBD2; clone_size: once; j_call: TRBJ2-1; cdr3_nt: TGCAGTGCGACTAGCGGGAGTAGCTCCTACAATGAGCAGTTCTTC; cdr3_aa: CSATSGSSSYNEQFF
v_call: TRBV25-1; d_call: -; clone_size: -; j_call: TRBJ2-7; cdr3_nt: TGTGCCAGCAGTGAGGGGTGGGTCGTGGAGCAGTACTTC; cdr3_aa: CASSEGWVVEQYF
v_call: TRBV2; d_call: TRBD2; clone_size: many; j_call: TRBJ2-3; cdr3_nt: TGTGCCAGCAGTGCCCCCTCGGGACTAGCGCGAGATACGCAGTATTTT; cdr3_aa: CASSAPSGLARDTQYF
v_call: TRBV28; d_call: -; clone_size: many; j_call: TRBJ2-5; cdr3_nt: TGTGCCAGCAGTTTACGCTCCTTCCAAGAGACCCAGTACTTC; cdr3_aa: CASSLRSFQETQYF
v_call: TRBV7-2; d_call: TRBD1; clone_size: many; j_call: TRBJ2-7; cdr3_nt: TGTGCCAGCAATGACAGGGACAGAAAATTCGAGCAGTACTTC; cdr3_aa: CASNDRDRKFEQYF
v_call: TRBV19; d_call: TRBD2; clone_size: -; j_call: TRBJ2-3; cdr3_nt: TGTGCCAGTGGACCGGGACTAGCGGGAGGAGGAACGCAGTATTTT; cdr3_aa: CASGPGLAGGGTQYF
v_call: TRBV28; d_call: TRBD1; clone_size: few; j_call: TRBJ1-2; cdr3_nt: TGTGCCAGCAGTTCCGGACAGGGGGAGTTTCATGGCTACACCTTC; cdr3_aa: CASSSGQGEFHGYTF
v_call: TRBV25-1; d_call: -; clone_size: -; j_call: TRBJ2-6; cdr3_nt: TGTGCCTCCGGGACACCTATCTCTGGGGCCAACGTCCTGACTTTC; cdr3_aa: CASGTPISGANVLTF
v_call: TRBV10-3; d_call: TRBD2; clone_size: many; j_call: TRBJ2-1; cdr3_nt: TGTGCCATCAGGAGCGGGAGCTCCTACAATGAGCAGTTCTTC; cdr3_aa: CAIRSGSSYNEQFF
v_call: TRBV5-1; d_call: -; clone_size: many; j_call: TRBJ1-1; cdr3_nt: TGCGCCAGCACCATTGGGGGGGCAGTGAACACTGAAGCTTTCTTT; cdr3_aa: CASTIGGAVNTEAFF
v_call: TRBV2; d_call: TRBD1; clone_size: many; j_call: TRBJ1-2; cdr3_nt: TGTGCCAGCAGCGAAGGACAGGGCCCTAACTATGGCTACACCTTC; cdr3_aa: CASSEGQGPNYGYTF
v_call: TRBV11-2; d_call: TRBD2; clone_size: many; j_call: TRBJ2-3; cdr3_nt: TGTGCCAGCAGCCAAATTAGCGGGAGGGCCCCTAGCACAGATACGCAGTATTTT; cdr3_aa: CASSQISGRAPSTDTQYF